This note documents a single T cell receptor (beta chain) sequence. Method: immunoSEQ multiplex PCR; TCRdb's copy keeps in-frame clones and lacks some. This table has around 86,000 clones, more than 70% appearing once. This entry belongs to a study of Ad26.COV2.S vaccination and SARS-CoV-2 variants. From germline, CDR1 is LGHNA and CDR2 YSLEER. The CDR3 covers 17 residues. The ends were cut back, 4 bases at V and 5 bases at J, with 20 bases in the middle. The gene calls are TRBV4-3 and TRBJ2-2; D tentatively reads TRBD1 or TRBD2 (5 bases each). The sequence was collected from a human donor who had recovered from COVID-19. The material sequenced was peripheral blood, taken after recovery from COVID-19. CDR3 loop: CASSPQGTSAWTGELFF. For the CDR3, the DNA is TGCGCCAGCAGCCCTCAAGGGACCTCGGCCTGGACCGGGGAGCTGTTTTTT.